The T cell receptor beta chain under discussion was sequenced for a study of cytotoxic CD8 clonotypes in ibrutinib-treated CLL. CDR1 LNHDA and CDR2 SQIVND come from the germline V gene (reference sequence). Deletions cut 4 bases from V and 3 bases from J, with 15 bases between. CDR3 length equals 15 residues. Frozen-stored PBMCs produced roughly 2 micrograms of genomic DNA for TCR beta libraries. Clones were sequenced by immunoSEQ multiplex PCR, and TCRdb holds only the in-frame ones, with some missing. Of some 20,000 clones detected, roughly 80% appear once; the ten largest clones hold around 5%. The V call is TRBV19, the J call TRBJ1-1; D is possibly TRBD1 (5 bases). This sequence was found in a human donor with chronic lymphocytic leukemia. The sequencing used PBMCs, collected before ibrutinib treatment. CDR3 in DNA: TGTGCCAGTAGTAAGGGGCGACAGTTCTACACTGAAGCTTTCTTT. Amino acids: CASSKGRQFYTEAFF.